This T cell receptor (beta chain) was recovered during a study of T cells in Graves' hyperthyroidism and ophthalmopathy. With 6 bases removed from V and 2 bases from J, the gap between germline ends came to 8 bases. This CDR3 has 12 amino acids. CDR1 is MDHEN and CDR2 is SYDVKM in the germline V gene. RNA transcripts yielded amplified TCR beta CDR3 regions. In the first-round RT-PCR of the TCR CDR3, the HTBI primer set was used. TCRdb re-analysed the multiplex PCR reads in MiXCR, keeping a single row per CDR3 protein. The sample carries about 690,000 distinct CDR3 sequences, approximately 15% recorded once. No ophthalmopathy progression within 18 months constituted stable Graves' hyperthyroidism.

The chain couples TRBV28 to TRBJ2-7; D remains ambiguous. The TCR sequence derives from a man between 45 and 60 years old with Graves' hyperthyroidism. Material for sequencing was blood. In nucleotides, the CDR3 is TGTGCCAGCAGGTCGGACCCCTACGAGCAGTACTTC. Encoded protein: CASRSDPYEQYF.